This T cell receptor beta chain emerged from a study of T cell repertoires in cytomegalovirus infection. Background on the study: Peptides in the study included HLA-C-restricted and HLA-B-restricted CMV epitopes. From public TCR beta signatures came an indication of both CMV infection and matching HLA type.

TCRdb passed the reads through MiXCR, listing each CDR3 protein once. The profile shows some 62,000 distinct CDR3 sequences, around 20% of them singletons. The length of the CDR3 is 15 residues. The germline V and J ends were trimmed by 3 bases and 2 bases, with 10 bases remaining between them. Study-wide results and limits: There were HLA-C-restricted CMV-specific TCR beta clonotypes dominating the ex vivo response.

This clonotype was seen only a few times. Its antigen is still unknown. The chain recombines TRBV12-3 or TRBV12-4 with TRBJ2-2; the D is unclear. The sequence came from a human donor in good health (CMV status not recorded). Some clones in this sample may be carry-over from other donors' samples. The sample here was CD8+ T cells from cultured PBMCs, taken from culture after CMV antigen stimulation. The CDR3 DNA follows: TGTGCCAGCAGTTTCGAGACATATAACACCGGGGAGCTGTTTTTT. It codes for CASSFETYNTGELFF.